The 27 T cell receptor beta chains below come from one sample, sequenced in a study of beta chain features in type 1 diabetes. The study reverse transcribed the entire isolated RNA, so it sequenced expressed TCRB transcripts. Some clones are missing from TCRdb's copy, which holds only in-frame ones; the method was immunoSEQ multiplex PCR. The sample has roughly 230,000 clones; over 8.5% are singletons. Sequencing was carried out using naive CD4+ T cells from blood. The receptors derive from a woman between 18 and 30 years old in good health.

V is TRBV5-1 and J is TRBJ2-5; 7 bases line up with TRBD2. Looked up from germline, CDR1 is SGHRS and CDR2 is YFSETQ. The CDR3 is made up of 16 amino acids. Trimming at V came to 5 bases and at J to 0 bases, leaving 10 bases not matched to a gene. The DNA of the CDR3 is TGCGCCAGCAGGAGTGCCGGGAGGATGTACCAAGAGACCCAGTACTTC. Its protein is CASRSAGRMYQETQYF.

This clone has just a few counts. The V call is TRBV27, the J call TRBJ2-7; D call uncertain. Germline V lookup: CDR1 MNHEY, CDR2 SMNVEV (reference sequence). With 5 bases removed from V and 2 bases from J, the gap between germline ends came to 19 bases. The CDR3 sequence is 16 residues long. The CDR3 is CASSKVGQLRPYEQYF. The CDR3, as DNA: TGTGCCAGCAGTAAGGTTGGCCAGCTCAGGCCCTACGAGCAGTACTTC.

CDR3 bases: TGCGCCAGCAGCTTGGGGCAGTCTAGCAATACGCAGTATTTT. It encodes CASSLGQSSNTQYF. The chain employs TRBV5-1 and TRBJ2-3; TRBD2 might be the D (5 bases). Germline values: CDR1 SGHRS, CDR2 YFSETQ. The V end was cut by 0 bases, the J end by 7 bases, with 12 bases between. The CDR3 is 14 amino acids.

The chain has TRBV15 and TRBJ1-5; TRBD1 is a possible D gene (6 bases). V lost 2 bases and J 3 bases, leaving 11 bases between the germline ends. In germline, CDR1 is LNHNV, CDR2 YYDKDF (reference sequence). The CDR3 runs 15 residues. This CDR3 is CATSRLDSYNQPQHF. For the CDR3, the DNA is TGTGCCACCAGCAGACTGGACAGCTACAATCAGCCCCAGCATTTT.

The V and J genes are TRBV4-2 and TRBJ1-1; TRBD1 is a possible D gene (5 bases). From germline, CDR1 is LGHNA and CDR2 YNFKEQ. The V end was cut by 0 bases, the J end by 8 bases, with 13 bases between. The CDR3 covers 14 residues. The CDR3 region is CASSQEDTRDEAFF. In nucleotides, the CDR3 is TGTGCCAGCAGCCAAGAGGACACCCGTGACGAAGCTTTCTTT.

The V gene is TRBV6-5, the J gene TRBJ1-2; tentatively, D is TRBD1 (6 bases). This CDR3 has 14 residues. Trimming removed 6 bases from V and 4 bases from J, with 15 bases in between. CDR1 is MNHEY and CDR2 is SVGAGI in the germline V gene. The CDR3 DNA is TGTGCCAGCAGCAAACTCTCAGGGGTCTATGGCTACACCTTC. It encodes CASSKLSGVYGYTF.

This clone was counted ten times or more. The chain recombines TRBV13 with TRBJ2-1; a possible D gene is TRBD2 (6 bases). CDR1 and CDR2 (germline): PRHDT, FYEKMQ (reference sequence). Trimming shortened V by 5 bases and J by 8 bases, and 13 bases separated the two germline ends. The CDR3 extends over 13 amino acids. The DNA for the CDR3 is TGTGCCAGCAGCCGGACTATAGTCTATGAGCAGTTCTTC. It yields the protein CASSRTIVYEQFF.

The V gene is TRBV5-1, the J gene TRBJ2-1; 14 bases fit TRBD2. Trimming at V came to 4 bases and at J to 13 bases, leaving 7 bases not matched to a gene. Germline CDR1 reads SGHRS; CDR2 reads YFSETQ. The CDR3 is made up of 14 amino acids. The CDR3 nucleotides are TGCGCCAGCAGCGGACTAGCGGGAGGCCTTGAACAGTTCTTC. Translation: CASSGLAGGLEQFF.

This clone was seen a few times. V and J are TRBV7-9 and TRBJ2-5; no clear D. Trimming removed 0 bases at V and 2 bases at J, with 4 bases between. Germline loops: CDR1 SEHNR, CDR2 FQNEAQ (reference sequence). This CDR3 contains 13 residues. The CDR3 spells CASSLARQETQYF. The CDR3 region has the DNA TGTGCCAGCAGCTTAGCTAGACAAGAGACCCAGTACTTC. Full variable domain (missing parts from reference TRBV7-9 and TRBJ2-5): DTGVSQNPRHKITKRGQNVTFRCDPISEHNRLYWYRQTLGQGPEFLTYFQNEAQLEKSRLLSDRFSAERPKGSFSTLEIQRTEQGDSAMYLCASSLARQETQYFGPGTRLLVL.

The chain combines TRBV5-6 with TRBJ1-4; unclear D gene. The CDR3 is 12 amino acids. V lost 1 base to trimming and J lost 8 bases, with 6 bases between them. CDR1 is SGHDT, CDR2 YYEEEE, per germline. The CDR3 DNA reads TGTGCCAGCAGCTTGCCGACAGAAAAACTGTTTTTT. Encoded protein: CASSLPTEKLFF. Drawing the rest from reference TRBV5-6 and TRBJ1-4, the complete variable domain is DAGVTQSPTHLIKTRGQQVTLRCSPKSGHDTVSWYQQALGQGPQFIFQYYEEEERQRGNFPDRFSGHQFPNYSSELNVNALLLGDSALYLCASSLPTEKLFFGSGTQLSVL.

This clone has only a few counts. The V call is TRBV18, the J call TRBJ1-2; D is unclear. The CDR3 is 15 residues long. V dropped 2 bases and J dropped 5 bases, with 15 bases sitting between them. Per the germline V gene, CDR1 is KGHSH and CDR2 is LQKENI. This chain's CDR3 is CASSPSPESGYGYTF. In DNA, the CDR3 is TGTGCCAGCTCACCATCCCCGGAGAGTGGATATGGCTACACCTTC.

This clone was seen repeatedly, ten times or more. The V call is TRBV30, the J call TRBJ2-5; D is ambiguous. The CDR3 contains 11 residues. V lost 4 bases and J lost 5, with 8 bases in between. Germline V gene data show CDR1 as GTSNPN and CDR2 as SVGIG (reference sequence). This CDR3 is CAWTARETQYF. The DNA of the CDR3 is TGTGCCTGGACCGCCAGGGAGACCCAGTACTTC.

This chain joins TRBV9 and TRBJ2-1; 9 positions agree with TRBD2. From germline, CDR1 is SGDLS and CDR2 YYNGEE. J was trimmed by 4 bases and V by 0 bases; bases with no gene match: 5. The CDR3 loop spans 16 amino acids. The CDR3 loop is CASSVEARGGYNEQFF. DNA of the CDR3: TGTGCCAGCAGCGTAGAGGCGCGGGGGGGATACAATGAGCAGTTCTTC.

This clone was counted a few times. The V and J genes are TRBV28 and TRBJ2-7, with 10 bases matching TRBD1. This CDR3 is built from 14 residues. Losses at the gene ends were 7 bases for V and 5 bases for J; bases not matched to a gene: 8. The germline V gene has CDR1 MDHEN and CDR2 SYDVKM. The CDR3 coding sequence is TGTGCCAGCACCACGGGACAGGGGTTTCACGAGCAGTACTTC. Encoded protein: CASTTGQGFHEQYF. Full variable domain (missing parts from reference TRBV28 and TRBJ2-7): DVKVTQSSRYLVKRTGEKVFLECVQDMDHENMFWYRQDPGLGLRLIYFSYDVKMKEKGDIPEGYSVSREKKERFSLILESASTNQTSMYLCASTTGQGFHEQYFGPGTRLTVT.

This clone has a handful of counts. The chain recombines TRBV10-3 with TRBJ2-5; possibly TRBD2 for D (6 bases). V was pared by 8 bases and J by 2 bases, with 9 bases between. In germline, CDR1 is ENHRY, CDR2 SYGVKD. There are 12 residues in the CDR3. CDR3 sequence: CAIGAGQETQYF. The DNA of the CDR3 is TGTGCCATCGGTGCGGGGCAAGAGACCCAGTACTTC.

This sequence joins TRBV11-2 and TRBJ2-1; TRBD2 matches at 8 bases. Germline assignment: CDR1 SGHAT and CDR2 FQNNGV. The CDR3 length is 14 residues. The trim removed 1 base at V and 12 bases at J, leaving 8 bases unmatched. CDR3 sequence: CASSLGGTSGLQFF. The CDR3 DNA reads as TGTGCCAGCAGCTTAGGAGGGACTAGTGGGTTGCAGTTCTTC. The whole variable domain, remainder taken from reference TRBV11-2 and TRBJ2-1, is EAGVAQSPRYKIIEKRQSVAFWCNPISGHATLYWYQQILGQGPKLLIQFQNNGVVDDSQLPKDRFSAERLKGVDSTLKIQPAKLEDSAVYLCASSLGGTSGLQFFGPGTRLTVL.

The chain combines TRBV11-3 with TRBJ2-7; 9 positions match TRBD2. Germline V gives CDR1 SGHNT, CDR2 YENEEA. The CDR3 runs 14 residues. V shed 5 bases, J shed 3 bases, and the junction held 5 bases outside the gene matches. The DNA of the CDR3 is TGTGCCAGCAGCCCCCGCGGGGGGGACTACGAGCAGTACTTC. Translation: CASSPRGGDYEQYF.

The J gene is TRBJ1-1, the V gene TRBV5-4; tentative D call: TRBD1 (6 bases). Germline CDR1 is SGHNT and CDR2 is YYREEE (reference sequence). This CDR3 is built from 11 residues. V was pared by 2 bases and J by 8 bases, with 7 bases between. The CDR3: CASSFDREAFF. The CDR3 DNA is TGTGCCAGCAGCTTCGACAGGGAAGCTTTCTTT.

The chain combines TRBV11-2 with TRBJ1-4; 11 bases are a match to TRBD1. The CDR3 has 13 residues. Germline CDR1 is SGHAT and CDR2 is FQNNGV. Losses at the gene ends were 5 bases for V and 13 bases for J; bases not matched to a gene: 6. CDR3 residues: CASSLTGTGGLFF. The CDR3 nucleotides are TGTGCCAGCAGCCTTACCGGGACAGGGGGACTGTTTTTT.

This clone has just a few counts. The V call is TRBV5-4, the J call TRBJ2-3; the D gene is possibly TRBD2 (6 bases). The CDR3 has 14 residues. Germline CDR1 and CDR2: SGHNT and YYREEE (reference sequence). Trimming took off 3 bases at V and 3 bases at J, with 11 bases between the two ends. This chain's CDR3 is CASSWEVRTDTQYF. CDR3 sequence (DNA): TGTGCCAGCAGCTGGGAGGTGAGGACAGATACGCAGTATTTT. The full variable domain, completed using reference TRBV5-4 and TRBJ2-3, is ETGVTQSPTHLIKTRGQQVTLRCSSQSGHNTVSWYQQALGQGPQFIFQYYREEENGRGNFPPRFSGLQFPNYSSELNVNALELDDSALYLCASSWEVRTDTQYFGPGTRLTVL.

The chain has TRBV5-6 and TRBJ1-2; 8 bases are a match to TRBD1. The trim removed 3 bases at V and 3 bases at J, leaving 1 base unmatched. The CDR3 consists of 13 residues. Germline CDR1 SGHDT, CDR2 YYEEEE. The DNA for the CDR3 is TGTGCCAGCAGCTCGGGACAGGACTATGGCTACACCTTC. It specifies CASSSGQDYGYTF.

This clone has just a few counts. The chain uses TRBV9 and TRBJ1-4; perhaps TRBD1 as D (6 bases). The CDR3 extends over 16 amino acids. The ends were cut back, 2 bases at V and 3 bases at J, with 14 bases in the middle. CDR1 and CDR2 (germline): SGDLS, YYNGEE. The CDR3 DNA reads TGTGCCAGCAGCGTTTCGGTACAGGGACCTAATGAAAAACTGTTTTTT. It encodes CASSVSVQGPNEKLFF. Full variable domain (missing parts from reference TRBV9 and TRBJ1-4): DSGVTQTPKHLITATGQRVTLRCSPRSGDLSVYWYQQSLDQGLQFLIQYYNGEERAKGNILERFSAQQFPDLHSELNLSSLELGDSALYFCASSVSVQGPNEKLFFGSGTQLSVL.

This clone occurred a few times. This chain joins TRBV30 and TRBJ1-2; the D is unclear. Germline V CDR1 and CDR2: GTSNPN, SVGIG (reference sequence). CDR3 length equals 13 residues. V was pared by 5 bases and J by 7 bases, with 17 bases between. CDR3 sequence reads: CAWENGGSSGYTF. The CDR3 bases are TGTGCCTGGGAGAACGGCGGCAGTAGTGGCTACACCTTC.

The rearrangement links TRBV5-1 to TRBJ2-2; D unresolved. In germline, CDR1 is SGHRS, CDR2 YFSETQ. The CDR3 runs 15 residues. Trimming stripped 0 bases from V and 4 bases from J, with 10 bases between. DNA of the CDR3: TGCGCCAGCAGCTTGGATTTTACAAGCACCGGGGAGCTGTTTTTT. Protein: CASSLDFTSTGELFF.

V and J are TRBV19 and TRBJ2-7, with a possible D match to TRBD2 (6 bases). CDR1 is LNHDA, CDR2 SQIVND, per germline (reference sequence). The CDR3 is 12 amino acids. V lost 9 bases and J 5 bases, leaving 14 bases between the germline ends. The CDR3 DNA is TGTGCCAGCGGGACCGGGAGCAACGAGCAGTACTTC. Its translation is CASGTGSNEQYF.

The chain uses TRBV14 and TRBJ1-6; no reliable D call. Trimming took 1 base from V and 7 from J, leaving 8 bases between them. The V gene's germline CDR1 is SGHDN and CDR2 FVKESK. The CDR3 totals 14 residues. The DNA of the CDR3 is TGTGCCAGCAGCCAAGTGTTAAGCAATTCACCCCTCCACTTT. It codes for CASSQVLSNSPLHF.

In this sample, this clone turned up a few times. The chain couples TRBV6-1 to TRBJ2-1, with 7 bases lining up with TRBD2. Germline CDR1 is MNHNS and CDR2 is SASEGT. V dropped 9 bases and J dropped 5; count of bases not matched to a gene: 7. This CDR3 contains 13 residues. For the CDR3, the DNA is TGTGCCAGTCTGGGGCTAGCGGACAATGAGCAGTTCTTC. It encodes CASLGLADNEQFF.